This T cell receptor beta chain was observed in a study of blood T cell repertoires in COVID-19. CDR1 and CDR2 (germline): MRHNA, SNTAGT. This CDR3 spans 12 amino acids. Trimming removed 4 bases at V and 17 bases at J, with 15 bases between. The table came from immunoSEQ multiplex PCR; TCRdb's copy has only in-frame clones and leaves some out. This table has 250,000 to 350,000 clones, 85% to 90% appearing once. This TCR was recovered from a woman in her sixties or seventies in a cohort exposed to, infected with or recovered from COVID-19 (not recorded which). The V call is TRBV6-4, the J call TRBJ1-6; D perhaps matches TRBD1 (5 bases). Specimen: PBMCs or T cells enriched from blood (not recorded which). The CDR3 bases are TGTGCCAGCAGTGTGGGGAACAGGTTCTTCCACTTT. It specifies CASSVGNRFFHF.